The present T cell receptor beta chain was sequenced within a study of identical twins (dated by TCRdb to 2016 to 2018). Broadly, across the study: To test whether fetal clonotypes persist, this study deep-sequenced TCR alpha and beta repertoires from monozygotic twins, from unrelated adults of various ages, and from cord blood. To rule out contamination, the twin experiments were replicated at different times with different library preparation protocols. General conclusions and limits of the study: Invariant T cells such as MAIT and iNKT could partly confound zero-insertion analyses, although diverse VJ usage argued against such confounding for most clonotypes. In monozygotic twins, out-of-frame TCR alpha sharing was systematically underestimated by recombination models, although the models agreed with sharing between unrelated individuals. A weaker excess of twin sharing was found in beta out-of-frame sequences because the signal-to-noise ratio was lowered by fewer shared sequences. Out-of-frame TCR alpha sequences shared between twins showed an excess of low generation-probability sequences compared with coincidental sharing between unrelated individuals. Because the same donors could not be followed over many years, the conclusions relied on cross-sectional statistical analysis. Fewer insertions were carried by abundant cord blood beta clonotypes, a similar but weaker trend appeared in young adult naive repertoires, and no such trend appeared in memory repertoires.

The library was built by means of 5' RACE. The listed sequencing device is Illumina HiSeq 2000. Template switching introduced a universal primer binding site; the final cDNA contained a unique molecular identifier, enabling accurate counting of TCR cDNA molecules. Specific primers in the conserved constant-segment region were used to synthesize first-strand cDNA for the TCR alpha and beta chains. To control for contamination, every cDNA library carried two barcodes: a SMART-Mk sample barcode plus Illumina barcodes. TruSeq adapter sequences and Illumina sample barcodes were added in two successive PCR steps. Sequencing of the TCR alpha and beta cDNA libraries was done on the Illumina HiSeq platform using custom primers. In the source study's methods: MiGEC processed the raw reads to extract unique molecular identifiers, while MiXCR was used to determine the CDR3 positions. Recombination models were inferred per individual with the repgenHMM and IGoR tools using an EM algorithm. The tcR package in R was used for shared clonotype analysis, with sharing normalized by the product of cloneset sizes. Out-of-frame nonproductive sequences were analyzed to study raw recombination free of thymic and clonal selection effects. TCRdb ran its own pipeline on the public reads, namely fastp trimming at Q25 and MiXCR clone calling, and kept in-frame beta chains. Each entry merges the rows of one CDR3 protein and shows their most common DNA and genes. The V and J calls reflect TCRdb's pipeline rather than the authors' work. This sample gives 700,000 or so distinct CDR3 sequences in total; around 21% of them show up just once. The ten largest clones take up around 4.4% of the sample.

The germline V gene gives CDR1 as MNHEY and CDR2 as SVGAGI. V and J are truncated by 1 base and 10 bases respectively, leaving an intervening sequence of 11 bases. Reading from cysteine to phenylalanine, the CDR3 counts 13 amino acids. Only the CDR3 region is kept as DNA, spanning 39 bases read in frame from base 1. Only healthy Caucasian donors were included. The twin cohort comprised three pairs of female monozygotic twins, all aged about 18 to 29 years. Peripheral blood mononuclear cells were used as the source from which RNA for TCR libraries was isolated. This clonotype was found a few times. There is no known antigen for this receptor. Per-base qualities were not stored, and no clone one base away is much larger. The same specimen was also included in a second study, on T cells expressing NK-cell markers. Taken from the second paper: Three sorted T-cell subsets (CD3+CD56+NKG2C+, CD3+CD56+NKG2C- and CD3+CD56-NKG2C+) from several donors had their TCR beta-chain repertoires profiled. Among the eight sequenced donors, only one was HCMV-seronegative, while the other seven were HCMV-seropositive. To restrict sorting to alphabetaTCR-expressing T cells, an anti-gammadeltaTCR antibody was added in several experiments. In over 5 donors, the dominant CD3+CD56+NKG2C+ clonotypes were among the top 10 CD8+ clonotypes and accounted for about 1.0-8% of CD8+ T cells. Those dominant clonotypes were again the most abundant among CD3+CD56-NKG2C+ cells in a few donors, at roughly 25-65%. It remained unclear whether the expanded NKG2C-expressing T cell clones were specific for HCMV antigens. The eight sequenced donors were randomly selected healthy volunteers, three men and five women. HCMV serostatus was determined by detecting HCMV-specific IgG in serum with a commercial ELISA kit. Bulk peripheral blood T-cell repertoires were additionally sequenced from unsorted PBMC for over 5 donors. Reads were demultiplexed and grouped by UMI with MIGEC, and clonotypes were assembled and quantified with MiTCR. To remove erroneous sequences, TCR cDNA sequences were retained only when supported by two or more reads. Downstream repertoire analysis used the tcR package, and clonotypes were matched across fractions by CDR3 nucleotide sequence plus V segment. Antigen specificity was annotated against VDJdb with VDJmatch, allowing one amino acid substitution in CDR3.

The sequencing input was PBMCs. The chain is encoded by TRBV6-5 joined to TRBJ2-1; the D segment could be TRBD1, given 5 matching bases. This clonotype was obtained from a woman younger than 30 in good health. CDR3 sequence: CASSYFTHREQFF. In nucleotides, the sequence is TGTGCCAGCAGTTACTTCACCCACAGGGAGCAGTTCTTC.